These 14 T cell receptor beta chains were all obtained from the same sample, sequenced in a study of Graves' ophthalmopathy and Graves' hyperthyroidism. RNA transcripts served as template for amplifying TCR beta CDR3 sequences. First-round RT-PCR used HTBI primers; second-round multiplex PCR followed. A single record per CDR3 protein comes from TCRdb applying MiXCR to the multiplex PCR reads. In the table there are 150,000 to 200,000 distinct CDR3 sequences, 35% to 50% of which are singletons. The sample was peripheral blood. These receptors all stem from a man younger than 40 with Graves' ophthalmopathy.

This clonotype was recorded at least ten times. The chain carries TRBV28 and TRBJ1-2; possibly TRBD1 for D (6 bases). This CDR3 is 12 amino acids long. CDR1 is MDHEN, CDR2 SYDVKM, per germline. Trimming pared 4 bases from V and 8 bases from J, leaving 11 bases between. CDR3: CASSSNREGYTF. The CDR3 bases are TGTGCCAGCAGTTCCAACAGGGAAGGCTACACCTTC.

This clonotype appeared many times. The gene calls are TRBV12-3 or TRBV12-4 and TRBJ2-2; D not certain. V was trimmed by 3 bases and J by 8 bases, leaving 13 bases between them. The length of the CDR3 is 14 residues. This CDR3 reads CASSFGSRAGELFF. CDR3 bases: TGTGCCAGCAGTTTCGGGTCTCGGGCGGGGGAGCTGTTTTTT.

In its sample, this clonotype was seen many times. The J gene is TRBJ2-7, the V gene TRBV20-1; 7 nucleotides agree with TRBD2. Germline V gene lookup returns CDR1 DFQATT and CDR2 SNEGSKA (reference sequence). The CDR3 is made up of 14 amino acids. V trimming: 6 bases; J trimming: 3 bases; junction bases outside the gene matches: 11. The DNA of the CDR3 is TGCAGTGCCCGGAGCCGGGCGGGAGTCTACGAGCAGTACTTC. It encodes CSARSRAGVYEQYF.

This clonotype was observed many times. V and J are TRBV28 and TRBJ2-7; 9 bases agree with TRBD1. V was pared by 2 bases and J by 4 bases, with 6 bases of the junction left unmatched. CDR3 size: 15 residues. In germline, CDR1 is MDHEN, CDR2 SYDVKM. CDR3 residues: CASSLGGTGLYEQYF. The CDR3 DNA reads TGTGCCAGCAGTTTAGGAGGGACAGGGTTGTACGAGCAGTACTTC. The variable domain in full, with the rest retrieved from reference TRBV28 and TRBJ2-7, is DVKVTQSSRYLVKRTGEKVFLECVQDMDHENMFWYRQDPGLGLRLIYFSYDVKMKEKGDIPEGYSVSREKKERFSLILESASTNQTSMYLCASSLGGTGLYEQYFGPGTRLTVT.

This clonotype appeared many times. The chain employs TRBV12-3 or TRBV12-4 and TRBJ1-2, with TRBD1 matching over 8 bases. J lost 4 bases, V lost 4 bases, and 8 bases had no gene match. This CDR3 spans 15 amino acids. This CDR3 is CASSSINRGTYGYTF. For the CDR3, the DNA is TGTGCCAGCAGTTCAATCAACAGGGGGACCTATGGCTACACCTTC.

The rearrangement joins TRBV20-1 to TRBJ1-1; no clear D gene. Germline V lookup: CDR1 DFQATT, CDR2 SNEGSKA (reference sequence). There are 12 residues in the CDR3. The V end was cut by 2 bases, the J end by 2 bases, with 6 bases between. CDR3 bases: TGCAGTGCTAGATACGTTAACACTGAAGCTTTCTTT. Its translation is CSARYVNTEAFF.

This rearrangement joins TRBV6-1 to TRBJ2-7; TRBD2 aligns across 8 bases. CDR1 and CDR2 (germline): MNHNS, SASEGT. The CDR3 has 15 amino acids. Trimming at V came to 4 bases and at J to 2 bases, leaving 7 bases not matched to a gene. CDR3: CASSVAVAGTYEQYF. For the CDR3, the DNA is TGTGCCAGCAGTGTTGCTGTAGCGGGAACCTACGAGCAGTACTTC.

In this sample, this clonotype turned up many times. The rearrangement links TRBV6-5 to TRBJ1-1; D remains unclear. This CDR3 is built from 13 residues. Germline V gene data show CDR1 as MNHEY and CDR2 as SVGAGI. V lost 6 bases, J lost 1 base, and 9 bases lay in between. The CDR3 reads CASRPGPNTEAFF. The CDR3 region has the DNA TGTGCCAGCAGGCCGGGCCCGAACACTGAAGCTTTCTTT.

Many counts were recorded for this clonotype. CDR3 residues: CAIRPEGHETQYF. The DNA for the CDR3 is TGTGCCATCAGACCGGAGGGCCACGAGACCCAGTACTTC. The chain recombines TRBV10-3 with TRBJ2-5; possible D gene TRBD2, 6 bases. Germline V lookup: CDR1 ENHRY, CDR2 SYGVKD. With 6 bases removed from V and 5 bases from J, the gap between germline ends came to 13 bases. This CDR3 has 13 amino acids.

There are many counts of this clonotype. The chain has TRBV4-1 and TRBJ1-1; 9 bases align to TRBD1. The V gene's germline CDR1 is MGHRA and CDR2 YSYEKL. CDR3 length: 15 residues. V shed 4 bases and J 1 base; nucleotides not matched to a gene: 4. The CDR3 region is CASSPIQGANTEAFF. The CDR3 nucleotides read TGCGCCAGCAGCCCGATACAGGGGGCGAACACTGAAGCTTTCTTT.

This clonotype was seen ten or more times. This chain joins TRBV2 and TRBJ1-6, with D possibly TRBD1 on 6 matching bases. CDR3 length: 12 residues. Germline V gene sequence: CDR1 SNHLY, CDR2 FYNNEI. V was clipped by 6 bases and J by 10 bases, with 10 bases between them. CDR3 bases: TGTGCCAGCAGCCAGGGGCGATCACCCCTCCACTTT. Encoded protein: CASSQGRSPLHF.

This clonotype has ten or more counts. The V and J genes are TRBV19 and TRBJ1-5, with TRBD1 matching 7 bases. The CDR3 covers 17 residues. Per germline, CDR1 LNHDA and CDR2 SQIVND (reference sequence). The V segment lost 2 bases and the J segment 5 bases; nucleotides outside the gene matches: 12. In nucleotides, the CDR3 is TGTGCCAGTAGTATATCCCGGGCGCGCAGGGGGGATCAGCCCCAGCATTTT. Amino acid sequence: CASSISRARRGDQPQHF.

The gene calls are TRBV6-1 and TRBJ1-5; 7 bases map to TRBD1. The CDR3 runs to 15 residues. Germline trimming cut 3 bases from V and 2 bases from J; bases unmatched to any gene: 4. Germline-derived CDR1 and CDR2 are MNHNS and SASEGT. The CDR3, as DNA: TGTGCCAGCAGTGATAGACAGGGTGGCAATCAGCCCCAGCATTTT. It is translated as CASSDRQGGNQPQHF.

This clonotype has a single count. This chain joins TRBV2 and TRBJ1-2; D remains ambiguous. CDR3 length: 16 residues. V was trimmed by 5 bases and J by 0 bases, leaving 16 bases between them. The V gene's germline CDR1 is SNHLY and CDR2 FYNNEI. The CDR3 DNA sequence: TGTGCCAGCAGTAGGCTTCCGGGCCAGACTAACTATGGCTACACCTTC. This encodes CASSRLPGQTNYGYTF.